A selection of T cell receptor beta chains follows, all from one sample in a study of OX40 agonist ivuxolimab in advanced cancers. Sequencing used immunoSEQ multiplex PCR; TCRdb keeps in-frame clones, though not all of them. The data hold tens of thousands of clones, with less than 90% observed a single time. The sample consisted of CD4+ or CD8+ T cells sorted from blood, taken in a trial of the OX40 agonist ivuxolimab. Receptors originate from an adult with an advanced solid tumor such as melanoma, head and neck, liver or kidney cancer. The CDR3 runs from the conserved cysteine through the conserved F or W. The order of the fields is CDR3 length, V gene, D gene, clone size, J gene, CDR3 protein, CDR3 DNA. The D gene is left open where the match is weak. Where a row states a size, it is once, few, many or the class of an expanded clone; other rows omit it.

>17|TRBV5-1|.|once|TRBJ1-6
CASSSDGRSSYNSPLHF
TGCGCCAGCAGCTCCGATGGACGGAGTTCCTATAATTCACCCCTCCACTTT
>14|TRBV5-1|.|.|TRBJ1-1
CASSFHRGNTEAFF
TGCGCCAGCAGCTTCCACCGAGGGAACACTGAAGCTTTCTTT
>12|TRBV30|.|.|TRBJ1-1
CAGTTENTEAFF
TGTGCCGGAACGACAGAGAACACTGAAGCTTTCTTT
>13|TRBV4-3|.|.|TRBJ2-1
CASGQDTRNEQFF
TGCGCCAGCGGCCAAGATACAAGAAATGAGCAGTTCTTC
>16|TRBV5-1|TRBD2|.|TRBJ2-5
CASSPRTSGGAETQYF
TGCGCCAGCAGCCCCCGGACTAGCGGGGGGGCGGAGACCCAGTACTTC
>12|TRBV5-1|.|once|TRBJ2-7
CASGGDSYEQYF
TGCGCCAGCGGGGGCGACTCCTACGAGCAGTACTTC
>14|TRBV6-5|TRBD1|.|TRBJ1-1
CASSSRQGSTEAFF
TGTGCCAGCAGCTCTCGACAGGGTTCCACTGAAGCTTTCTTT
>13|TRBV19|.|.|TRBJ2-2
CASSPGATGELFF
TGTGCCAGTAGTCCAGGGGCCACCGGGGAGCTGTTTTTT
>16|TRBV6-1|.|once|TRBJ2-1
CASSERRGVKPNEQFF
TGTGCCAGCAGTGAGAGAAGAGGGGTCAAGCCCAATGAGCAGTTCTTC
>13|TRBV28|TRBD1|.|TRBJ1-2
CASSPGQGGGYTF
TGTGCCAGCAGTCCGGGACAGGGTGGTGGCTACACCTTC
>14|TRBV15|.|few|TRBJ1-5
CATSRDLSNQPQHF
TGTGCCACCAGCAGAGATCTGAGCAATCAGCCCCAGCATTTT
>19|TRBV28|.|.|TRBJ1-2
CASSLSQRFDRRSNYGYTF
TGTGCCAGCAGTTTATCGCAAAGGTTCGACAGGAGATCTAACTATGGCTACACCTTC
>12|TRBV13|.|.|TRBJ1-4
CASKWGSEKLFF
TGTGCCAGCAAATGGGGTAGTGAAAAACTGTTTTTT
>17|TRBV9|TRBD2|.|TRBJ2-1
CASSAPAGGGSYNEQFF
TGTGCCAGCAGCGCACCCGCGGGAGGGGGCTCCTACAATGAGCAGTTCTTC
>17|TRBV6-1|TRBD2|.|TRBJ2-7
CASSDAEGGRAIYEQYF
TGTGCCAGCAGTGACGCGGAGGGCGGGAGGGCCATCTACGAGCAGTACTTC
>14|TRBV6-5|.|.|TRBJ1-5
CASSYSYSNQPQHF
TGTGCCAGCAGTTACTCGTATAGCAATCAGCCCCAGCATTTT
>13|TRBV10-1|TRBD2|.|TRBJ2-7
CASRSSGRSEQYF
TGCGCCAGCAGATCTAGCGGGAGAAGCGAGCAGTACTTC
>16|TRBV7-9|.|.|TRBJ1-2
CASSLWGAPGLYGYTF
TGTGCCAGCAGCTTATGGGGAGCCCCTGGGCTTTATGGCTACACCTTC
>14|TRBV27|.|.|TRBJ2-7
CASSPGLFSYEQYF
TGTGCCAGCAGTCCGGGCCTATTCTCCTACGAGCAGTACTTC